The 17 T cell receptor beta chains below were found in one sample sequenced in a study of blood T cell repertoires in COVID-19. Method: immunoSEQ multiplex PCR; TCRdb's copy keeps in-frame clones and lacks some. The sample lists 200,000 to 300,000 clones; around 90% were seen once. The sample comprised peripheral blood. The receptors originated from a woman in her thirties or forties with acute or convalescent COVID-19.

V gene TRBV29-1 combines with J gene TRBJ1-1, with TRBD1 matching over 11 bases. After removal of 7 bases from V and 4 bases from J, the junction contained 14 bases not matched to a gene. Germline loops: CDR1 SQVTM, CDR2 ANQGSEA. CDR3 length equals 16 residues. CDR3 sequence reads: CSGTGTGGKFGTEAFF. CDR3 coding DNA: TGCAGCGGGACAGGGACAGGGGGTAAATTTGGCACTGAAGCTTTCTTT.

This sequence joins TRBV7-8 and TRBJ1-6, with 8 bases lining up with TRBD1. The CDR3 length is 17 residues. V lost 5 bases and J lost 10; bases outside the gene matches: 16. Germline values: CDR1 SGHVS, CDR2 FQNEAQ. The CDR3 reads CASSRLIKGQGESPLHF. The CDR3 nucleotides read TGTGCCAGCAGCCGACTAATCAAAGGACAGGGAGAGTCACCCCTCCACTTT.

The J gene is TRBJ2-7, the V gene TRBV5-6; weak D call: TRBD1 (6 bases). Germline CDR1 is SGHDT and CDR2 is YYEEEE. The V end was cut by 4 bases, the J end by 1 base, with 15 bases between. The CDR3 covers 15 residues. The CDR3 reads CASSQGPVRSYEQYV. The CDR3 bases are TGTGCCAGCAGCCAGGGGCCGGTACGGTCCTACGAGCAGTACGTC.

The chain combines TRBV19 with TRBJ1-3; D unclear. Germline CDR1 reads LNHDA; CDR2 reads SQIVND (reference sequence). Trimming pared 2 bases from V and 0 bases from J, leaving 8 bases between. There are 15 residues in the CDR3. The CDR3 protein is CASSITQLSGNTIYF. The CDR3 coding sequence is TGTGCCAGTAGTATAACGCAACTCTCTGGAAACACCATATATTTT.

As for this clone: Other DNA sequences from this sample encode an identical CDR3 as well. In nucleotides, the CDR3 is TGTGCCAGCAGTCCCCTGGGGGGGTATGGCTACACCTTC. It specifies CASSPLGGYGYTF. The rearrangement joins TRBV6-5 to TRBJ1-2; TRBD1 is a possible D gene (5 bases). The ends were cut back, 5 bases at V and 5 bases at J, with 12 bases in the middle. CDR3 size: 13 residues. From germline, CDR1 is MNHEY and CDR2 SVGAGI.

The chain has TRBV4-1 and TRBJ2-5; 7 bases align to TRBD1. The CDR3 runs to 16 residues. Germline CDR1 is MGHRA and CDR2 is YSYEKL. V shed 4 bases and J 3 bases; nucleotides not matched to a gene: 11. The CDR3: CASSPIGAGGEETQYF. The CDR3 bases are TGCGCCAGCAGCCCCATAGGGGCAGGGGGTGAAGAGACCCAGTACTTC.

As to this clone: The same CDR3 is also encoded by other DNA sequences in this sample. This sequence joins TRBV12-3 or TRBV12-4 and TRBJ2-5; D remains unclear. Trimming pared 3 bases from V and 5 bases from J, leaving 4 bases between. This CDR3 has 11 residues. CDR3 coding DNA: TGTGCCAGCAGTTTCAGGGAGACCCAGTACTTC. This encodes CASSFRETQYF.

The gene calls are TRBV3-1 (or the pseudogene TRBV3-2) and TRBJ1-6, with a weak D call TRBD1 (6 bases). The CDR3 extends over 14 amino acids. The V gene's germline CDR1 is LGHDT and CDR2 YNNKEL (reference sequence). With 5 bases removed from V and 7 bases from J, the gap between germline ends came to 12 bases. CDR3 in amino acids: CASSGGGENSPLHF. CDR3 bases: TGTGCCAGCAGCGGGGGGGGCGAGAATTCACCCCTCCACTTT.

The chain employs TRBV30 and TRBJ1-3; D is perhaps TRBD1 (5 bases). V shed 5 bases and J shed 0 bases, with 14 bases lying between them. Germline V gene sequence: CDR1 GTSNPN, CDR2 SVGIG (reference sequence). The CDR3 is 15 residues long. CDR3 protein: CAWPSGDSSGNTIYF. DNA for the CDR3: TGTGCCTGGCCCTCGGGGGATAGCTCTGGAAACACCATATATTTT.

The chain carries TRBV20-1 and TRBJ2-5, with 9 bases fitting TRBD1. With 3 bases clipped from V and 5 bases from J, the junction kept 7 bases outside the gene matches. The CDR3 is 14 amino acids. The germline gives CDR1 DFQATT, CDR2 SNEGSKA (reference sequence). DNA of the CDR3: TGCAGTGCTAGTAACAGGGGGCGCGGGGAGACCCAGTACTTC. This translates into CSASNRGRGETQYF.

A few counts support this clone. This sequence joins TRBV19 and TRBJ2-3; 8 bases line up with TRBD1. The CDR3 has 13 amino acids. Germline lookup yields CDR1 LNHDA and CDR2 SQIVND (reference sequence). V was pared by 5 bases and J by 6 bases, with 4 bases of the junction left unmatched. The chain's CDR3 is CASSQQGEDTQYF. CDR3 coding DNA: TGTGCCAGTAGTCAACAGGGGGAGGATACGCAGTATTTT.

The rearrangement links TRBV28 to TRBJ1-1, with D unclear. The germline gives CDR1 MDHEN, CDR2 SYDVKM. This CDR3 spans 11 amino acids. V was trimmed by 7 bases and J by 8 bases, leaving 11 bases between them. The chain's CDR3 is CASTLGREAFF. The CDR3, as DNA: TGTGCCAGCACCCTGGGCAGGGAAGCTTTCTTT.

This chain joins TRBV5-4 and TRBJ1-2, with 9 bases aligning to TRBD1. Germline V gene lookup returns CDR1 SGHNT and CDR2 YYREEE (reference sequence). This CDR3 is built from 14 residues. V was pared by 6 bases and J by 5 bases, with 8 bases of the junction left unmatched. The CDR3 DNA is TGTGCCAGCAACAACATGACAGGGGGTTATGGCTACACCTTC. This translates into CASNNMTGGYGYTF.

The DNA for the CDR3 is TGCGCCAGCAGCTTGAATACAGGGGGCTCTGGAAACACCATATATTTT. It yields the protein CASSLNTGGSGNTIYF. The chain is built from TRBV5-1 and TRBJ1-3; TRBD1 matches 8 bases. J was trimmed by 0 bases and V by 1 base; bases with no gene match: 3. This CDR3 is built from 16 residues. Looked up from germline, CDR1 is SGHRS and CDR2 is YFSETQ.

To note about this clone: The sample contains more than one DNA sequence encoding this CDR3. J is TRBJ2-1 and V is TRBV5-4; D not certain. Germline CDR1 reads SGHNT; CDR2 reads YYREEE (reference sequence). This CDR3 region has 13 residues. V was pared by 4 bases and J by 2 bases, with 7 bases between. The CDR3 is CASSRLTYNEQFF. CDR3 bases: TGTGCCAGCAGCCGGTTAACCTACAATGAGCAGTTCTTC. The full variable domain, rest sourced from reference TRBV5-4 and TRBJ2-1, is ETGVTQSPTHLIKTRGQQVTLRCSSQSGHNTVSWYQQALGQGPQFIFQYYREEENGRGNFPPRFSGLQFPNYSSELNVNALELDDSALYLCASSRLTYNEQFFGPGTRLTVL.

The chain joins TRBV19 to TRBJ1-1; TRBD1 might be the D (5 bases). Germline V CDR1 and CDR2: LNHDA, SQIVND (reference sequence). CDR3 length equals 15 residues. Trimming left V 6 bases short and J 0 bases short, with 14 bases between. The CDR3 here is CASSDGHLLNTEAFF. CDR3 nucleotides: TGTGCCAGTAGCGACGGACACCTTTTGAACACTGAAGCTTTCTTT.

The chain employs TRBV30 and TRBJ2-3; 9 bases fit TRBD1. V was pared by 5 bases and J by 0 bases, with 3 bases of the junction left unmatched. Germline CDR1 GTSNPN, CDR2 SVGIG (reference sequence). This CDR3 contains 14 residues. CDR3 amino acids: CAWGQGPSTDTQYF. The CDR3 DNA sequence: TGTGCCTGGGGACAGGGGCCAAGCACAGATACGCAGTATTTT.